These 2 T cell receptor beta chains originate from one sample sequenced in a study of T cells in Graves' hyperthyroidism and ophthalmopathy. The investigators amplified TCR beta CDR3 regions from RNA transcripts. HTBI primers were used for first-round RT-PCR of the TCR CDR3. TCRdb called the multiplex PCR reads again in MiXCR, with one record for every CDR3 protein. In the table there are about 500,000 distinct CDR3 sequences, 35% to 50% of which are singletons. Sequences were obtained from peripheral blood or thyroid tissue (not recorded which). The receptor set was obtained from an adult woman with Graves' disease, either hyperthyroidism or ophthalmopathy (not recorded which).

The V and J genes are TRBV12-3 or TRBV12-4 and TRBJ1-4, with D unresolved. The CDR3 is 15 residues long. Trimming took 5 bases from V and 3 from J, leaving 13 bases between them. The chain's CDR3 is CASSESGLANEKLFF. In nucleotides, the CDR3 is TGTGCCAGCAGTGAAAGTGGTTTGGCTAATGAAAAACTGTTTTTT.

This rearrangement joins TRBV10-2 to TRBJ2-7; D is possibly TRBD1 or TRBD2 (6 bases each). The CDR3 covers 11 residues. The germline V and J ends were trimmed by 11 bases and 2 bases, with 10 bases remaining between them. Germline V CDR1 and CDR2: WSHSY, SAAADI. The CDR3 nucleotides read TGCGCCGGGGGGACAACCTACGAGCAGTACTTC. Protein sequence: CAGGTTYEQYF.